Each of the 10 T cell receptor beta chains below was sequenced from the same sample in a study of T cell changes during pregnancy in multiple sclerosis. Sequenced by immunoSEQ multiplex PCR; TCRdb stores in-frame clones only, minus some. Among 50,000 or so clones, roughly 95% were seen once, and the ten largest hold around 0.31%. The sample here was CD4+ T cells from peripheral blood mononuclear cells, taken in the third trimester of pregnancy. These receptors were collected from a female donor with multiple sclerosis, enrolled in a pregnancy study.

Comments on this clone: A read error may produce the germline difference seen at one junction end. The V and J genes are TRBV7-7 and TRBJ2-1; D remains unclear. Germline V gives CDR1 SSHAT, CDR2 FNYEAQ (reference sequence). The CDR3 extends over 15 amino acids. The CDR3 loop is CASSLAWSSYNEQFF. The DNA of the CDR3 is TGTGCTAGCAGCCTCGCTTGGAGCTCCTACAATGAGCAGTTCTTC.

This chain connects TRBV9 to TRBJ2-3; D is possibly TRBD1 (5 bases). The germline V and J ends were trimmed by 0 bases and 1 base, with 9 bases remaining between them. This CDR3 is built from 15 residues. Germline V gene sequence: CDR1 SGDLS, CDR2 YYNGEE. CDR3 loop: CASSVGGRGTDTQYF. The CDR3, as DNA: TGTGCCAGCAGCGTAGGGGGCAGAGGCACAGATACGCAGTATTTT.

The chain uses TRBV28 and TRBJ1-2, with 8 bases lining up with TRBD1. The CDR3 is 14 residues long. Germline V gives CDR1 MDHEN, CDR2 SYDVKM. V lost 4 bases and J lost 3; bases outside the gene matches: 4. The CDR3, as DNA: TGTGCCAGCAGTTCTCAGGGGGCTTACTATGGCTACACCTTC. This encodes CASSSQGAYYGYTF.

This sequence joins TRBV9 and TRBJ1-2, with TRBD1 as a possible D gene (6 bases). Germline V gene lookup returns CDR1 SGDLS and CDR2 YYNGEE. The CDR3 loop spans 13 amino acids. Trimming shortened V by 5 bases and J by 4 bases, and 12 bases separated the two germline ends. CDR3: CASRRSGAYGYTF. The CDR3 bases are TGTGCCAGCAGACGTTCAGGGGCCTATGGCTACACCTTC.

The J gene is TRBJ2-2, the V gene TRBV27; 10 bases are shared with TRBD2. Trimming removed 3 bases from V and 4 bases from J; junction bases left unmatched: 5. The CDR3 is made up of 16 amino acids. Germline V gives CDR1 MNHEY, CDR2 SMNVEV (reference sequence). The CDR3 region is CASSLASGRGTGELFF. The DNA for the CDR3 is TGTGCCAGCAGTTTGGCCAGCGGGAGGGGCACCGGGGAGCTGTTTTTT.

CDR3 in amino acids: CASSPRRGTIQETQYF. The CDR3 DNA is TGTGCCAGCAGTCCCCGTAGAGGGACAATCCAAGAGACCCAGTACTTC. V is TRBV5-6 and J is TRBJ2-5, with D tentatively TRBD1 (6 bases). CDR3 length: 16 residues. Germline CDR1 reads SGHDT; CDR2 reads YYEEEE. Trimming shortened V by 5 bases and J by 1 base, and 18 bases separated the two germline ends.

CDR3 protein: CASSQEAGRRTEAFF. CDR3 coding DNA: TGCGCCAGCAGCCAAGAGGCGGGGAGGCGGACTGAAGCTTTCTTT. The chain carries TRBV4-1 and TRBJ1-1; D gene ambiguous. This CDR3 is 15 amino acids long. CDR1 and CDR2 (germline): MGHRA, YSYEKL. V lost 0 bases to trimming and J lost 5 bases, with 13 bases between them.

CDR3 region: CASSLVGGDQETQYF. In nucleotides, the CDR3 is TGTGCCAGCAGCTTAGTAGGGGGGGACCAAGAGACCCAGTACTTC. The chain is built from TRBV7-7 and TRBJ2-5, with D maybe TRBD2 (7 bases). From germline, CDR1 is SSHAT and CDR2 FNYEAQ (reference sequence). Trimming stripped 1 base from V and 0 bases from J, with 9 bases between. The CDR3 length is 15 residues. The full variable domain, completed using reference TRBV7-7 and TRBJ2-5, is GAGVSQSPRYKVTKRGQDVTLRCDPISSHATLYWYQQALGQGPEFLTYFNYEAQPDKSGLPSDRFSAERPEGSISTLTIQRTEQRDSAMYRCASSLVGGDQETQYFGPGTRLLVL.

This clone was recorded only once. The CDR3 loop is CASSDAQASSGNTIYF. The CDR3 nucleotides are TGTGCCAGCAGTGATGCTCAGGCGAGCTCTGGAAACACCATATATTTT. V is TRBV6-1 and J is TRBJ1-3; D uncertain. V gave up 3 bases and J gave up 0 bases, with 12 bases separating them. The germline V gene encodes CDR1 MNHNS and CDR2 SASEGT. This CDR3 is 16 amino acids long.

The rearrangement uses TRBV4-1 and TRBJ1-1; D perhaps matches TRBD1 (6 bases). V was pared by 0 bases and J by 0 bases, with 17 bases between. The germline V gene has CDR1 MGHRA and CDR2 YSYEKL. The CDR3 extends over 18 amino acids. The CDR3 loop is CASSQEVQGLLMNTEAFF. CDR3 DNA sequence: TGCGCCAGCAGCCAAGAAGTTCAGGGGTTGCTCATGAACACTGAAGCTTTCTTT.